Sequencing of this T cell receptor (beta chain) was carried out in a study of T cell repertoires in cytomegalovirus infection. Study-wide points: Clonotypes of TCR beta that were HLA-C-restricted and CMV-specific dominated the ex vivo response. People with CMV and the relevant HLA were identified by cumulative public TCR beta family frequency.

TCRdb recomputed calls from the reads with MiXCR, one row per CDR3 protein. The table includes about 260,000 distinct CDR3 sequences, roughly 13% detected once. This CDR3 has 17 residues. CDR1 and CDR2 from the germline V gene are ENHRY and SYGVKD. The trim removed 3 bases at V and 0 bases at J, leaving 7 bases unmatched. This clonotype has at least ten counts. Its target is unknown. The chain joins TRBV10-3 to TRBJ2-3, with TRBD2 matching 9 bases. The clonotype originates from a human donor in good health (CMV status not recorded). Some clones in this sample may be carry-over from other donors' samples. Sequenced material: PBMCs. The chain's CDR3 is CAISEGAAGGSTDTQYF. The CDR3 DNA is TGTGCCATCAGTGAAGGGGCCGCGGGAGGGAGCACAGATACGCAGTATTTT.